The 14 T cell receptor beta chains in this list originate from one sample, sequenced in a study of beta chain features in type 1 diabetes. Isolated RNA was reverse transcribed in full, so expressed TCRB transcripts were sequenced. TCRdb's copy holds only in-frame clones and misses some; the assay was immunoSEQ multiplex PCR. The sample lists just over 150,000 clones, roughly 11% occurring once. Sequencing was performed on central memory CD4+ T cells from blood. The receptors stem from a man between 18 and 29 years old in good health.

This clone was counted between two and nine times. The gene calls are TRBV25-1 and TRBJ2-1; D may be TRBD1 or TRBD2 (6 bases each). Trimming shortened V by 1 base and J by 4 bases, and 14 bases separated the two germline ends. This CDR3 is built from 16 residues. The germline V gene has CDR1 MGHDK and CDR2 SYGVNS. The CDR3 DNA is TGTGCCAGCAGTGAATCAGACGGGGGCGCGTACAATGAGCAGTTCTTC. Translated, it gives CASSESDGGAYNEQFF. Complete variable domain (other parts from reference TRBV25-1 and TRBJ2-1): EADIYQTPRYLVIGTGKKITLECSQTMGHDKMYWYQQDPGMELHLIHYSYGVNSTEKGDLSSESTVSRIRTEHFPLTLESARPSHTSQYLCASSESDGGAYNEQFFGPGTRLTVL.

This clone was found a few times. The rearrangement uses TRBV28 and TRBJ1-6, with TRBD1 matching 8 bases. CDR3 length: 15 residues. V shed 10 bases and J 6 bases; nucleotides not matched to a gene: 11. Per germline, CDR1 MDHEN and CDR2 SYDVKM. CDR3 sequence: CATVPDRGGNSPLHF. CDR3 nucleotides: TGTGCCACTGTACCCGACAGGGGCGGTAATTCACCCCTCCACTTT.

J is TRBJ2-4 and V is TRBV7-9; a weak D match, TRBD1 (5 bases). Germline V gene lookup returns CDR1 SEHNR and CDR2 FQNEAQ (reference sequence). The CDR3 spans 16 residues. The V end was cut by 5 bases, the J end by 3 bases, with 17 bases between. CDR3: CASSPGLGLDKNIQYF. The CDR3 region has the DNA TGTGCCAGCAGCCCCGGTTTGGGGCTCGACAAAAACATTCAGTACTTC.

The rearrangement uses TRBV7-2 and TRBJ2-7; possibly TRBD2 for D (6 bases). Germline CDR1 SGHTA, CDR2 FQGNSA. The V end was cut by 3 bases, the J end by 4 bases, with 16 bases between. The length of the CDR3 is 15 residues. The CDR3 nucleotides are TGTGCCAGCAGCTTCAGCGGCGGGGCCCAGTACGAGCAGTACTTC. As protein: CASSFSGGAQYEQYF.

This rearrangement joins TRBV18 to TRBJ1-1; D call uncertain. The V end was cut by 1 base, the J end by 1 base, with 10 bases between. Germline CDR1 KGHSH, CDR2 LQKENI. The CDR3 length is 15 residues. In DNA, the CDR3 is TGTGCCAGCTCACCACGGGAAATTAGGAACACTGAAGCTTTCTTT. Protein product: CASSPREIRNTEAFF.

The sample holds a few counts of this clone. The V and J genes are TRBV7-2 and TRBJ2-3, with 12 positions matching TRBD2. Germline CDR1 is SGHTA and CDR2 is FQGNSA. CDR3 length equals 13 residues. Germline trimming cut 8 bases from V and 7 bases from J; bases unmatched to any gene: 4. CDR3 sequence: CASRTSGTYTQYF. The DNA for the CDR3 is TGTGCCAGCCGGACTAGCGGGACATATACGCAGTATTTT. Variable domain in full (rest from reference TRBV7-2 and TRBJ2-3): GAGVSQSPSNKVTEKGKDVELRCDPISGHTALYWYRQSLGQGLEFLIYFQGNSAPDKSGLPSDRFSAERTGGSVSTLTIQRTQQEDSAVYLCASRTSGTYTQYFGPGTRLTVL.

This clone turned up a few times. This sequence joins TRBV18 and TRBJ1-1, with D unresolved. Germline CDR1 KGHSH, CDR2 LQKENI. The CDR3 extends over 14 amino acids. With 2 bases removed from V and 3 bases from J, the gap between germline ends came to 10 bases. CDR3 nucleotide sequence: TGTGCCAGCTCACCATACGGCCTTGACACTGAAGCTTTCTTT. Its translation is CASSPYGLDTEAFF. Drawing the rest from reference TRBV18 and TRBJ1-1, the complete variable domain is NAGVMQNPRHLVRRRGQEARLRCSPMKGHSHVYWYRQLPEEGLKFMVYLQKENIIDESGMPKERFSAEFPKEGPSILRIQQVVRGDSAAYFCASSPYGLDTEAFFGQGTRLTVV.

The table lists this clone with many counts. The chain couples TRBV4-2 to TRBJ1-2; tentatively, D is TRBD1 (5 bases). Germline loops: CDR1 LGHNA, CDR2 YNFKEQ. Trimming left V 0 bases short and J 2 bases short, with 19 bases between. The CDR3 runs 18 residues. The CDR3 region is CASSQEPRTGGVNYGYTF. CDR3 coding DNA: TGTGCCAGCAGCCAAGAACCCCGGACTGGGGGGGTCAACTATGGCTACACCTTC.

The rearrangement joins TRBV6-5 to TRBJ2-2; D call uncertain. This CDR3 spans 12 amino acids. The V and J ends lost 6 bases and 5 bases respectively, with 7 bases between them. Germline values: CDR1 MNHEY, CDR2 SVGAGI. The CDR3 sequence: CASRVTTGELFF. The CDR3 DNA reads as TGTGCCAGCAGGGTTACTACCGGGGAGCTGTTTTTT.

The J gene is TRBJ2-7, the V gene TRBV5-1, with D perhaps matching TRBD1 (6 bases). Trimming stripped 0 bases from V and 7 bases from J, with 11 bases between. CDR3 length: 13 residues. Germline CDR1 SGHRS, CDR2 YFSETQ. The DNA of the CDR3 is TGCGCCAGCAGCTTGGGGACAGCGACAGAGCAGTACTTC. It codes for CASSLGTATEQYF.

The sample holds a few counts of this clone. This chain links TRBV20-1 with TRBJ2-7, with unresolved D. The V gene's germline CDR1 is DFQATT and CDR2 SNEGSKA (reference sequence). The CDR3 consists of 11 residues. V lost 2 bases and J 7 bases, leaving 9 bases between the germline ends. In nucleotides, the CDR3 is TGCAGTGCTAGATCAATAAGGGAGCAGTACTTC. This translates into CSARSIREQYF.

The sample holds a few counts of this clone. CDR3 region: CASSLAYRSRAKNIQYF. In DNA, the CDR3 is TGTGCCAGCAGTTTAGCCTACAGGAGCCGGGCCAAAAACATTCAGTACTTC. The chain employs TRBV27 and TRBJ2-4, with D perhaps TRBD1 (5 bases). Germline V gene data show CDR1 as MNHEY and CDR2 as SMNVEV (reference sequence). There are 17 residues in the CDR3. With 2 bases removed from V and 1 base from J, the gap between germline ends came to 15 bases.

The rearrangement links TRBV20-1 to TRBJ1-1; 7 bases map to TRBD1. This CDR3 region has 11 residues. Germline values: CDR1 DFQATT, CDR2 SNEGSKA (reference sequence). V was clipped by 7 bases and J by 5 bases; unmatched bases: 4. CDR3 protein: CSGQGGTEAFF. DNA for the CDR3: TGCAGTGGACAGGGTGGGACTGAAGCTTTCTTT.

This chain connects TRBV5-4 to TRBJ2-1, with 10 bases fitting TRBD1. The CDR3 is 15 residues long. V dropped 3 bases and J dropped 6; count of bases not matched to a gene: 6. Germline assignment: CDR1 SGHNT and CDR2 YYREEE (reference sequence). The CDR3 spells CASSSPTGGINEQFF. Written as DNA, the CDR3 is TGTGCCAGCAGCTCGCCGACAGGGGGCATCAATGAGCAGTTCTTC.